This is a list of T cell receptor beta chains from one sample in a study of T-cell reconstitution after alpha-beta-depleted transplantation in children. MiXCR, run by TCRdb on the PCR reads, gives a single entry per CDR3 protein. The sample lists 98,000 or so distinct CDR3 sequences, less than 25% occurring once. The sequenced sample was PBMCs, obtained before TCRalphabeta/CD19-depleted stem cell transplant. All receptors derive from a boy between 2 and 10 years old with acute lymphoblastic leukemia, due to receive a stem cell transplant. CDR3s include the opening cysteine and the closing phenylalanine or tryptophan. The D gene is left open where the match is weak. The size of a clone is reported for some rows only, either as once, few or many, or as a class for expanded clones.

v_gene	j_gene	abundance	d_gene	CDR3aa	CDR3nt
TRBV20-1	TRBJ2-5	few	TRBD2	CSPTSGGLETQYF	TGCAGTCCCACTAGCGGAGGGCTAGAGACCCAGTACTTC
TRBV20-1	TRBJ2-2	many	TRBD1	CSARDQDRGPTGELFF	TGCAGTGCTAGAGATCAGGACAGGGGCCCAACCGGGGAGCTGTTTTTT
TRBV5-1	TRBJ2-5	NA	NA	CASSLGGAQETQYF	TGCGCCAGCAGCTTGGGCGGCGCTCAAGAGACCCAGTACTTC
TRBV7-9	TRBJ2-7	few	TRBD1	CASSRQGGTYEQYF	TGTGCCAGCAGCAGACAGGGGGGCACCTACGAGCAGTACTTC
TRBV6-5	TRBJ2-5	NA	TRBD1	CASSLGGPGETQYF	TGTGCCAGCAGTTTAGGGGGCCCAGGGGAGACCCAGTACTTC
TRBV20-1	TRBJ2-5	once	NA	CSARELETQYF	TGCAGTGCTAGAGAGTTGGAGACCCAGTACTTC
TRBV7-6	TRBJ2-1	many	NA	CASSQISGAYNEQFF	TGTGCCAGCAGCCAGATTAGCGGAGCCTACAATGAGCAGTTCTTC
TRBV28	TRBJ1-5	few	NA	CASSLYGRMGNQPQHF	TGTGCCAGCAGTTTATACGGGAGAATGGGCAATCAGCCCCAGCATTTT
TRBV15	TRBJ2-7	NA	TRBD2	CATSRERTGGWDEQYF	TGTGCCACCAGCAGAGAACGAACGGGGGGTTGGGACGAGCAGTACTTC
TRBV2	TRBJ2-5	few	TRBD2	CASSGWLAGVSQLSRETQYF	TGTGCCAGCAGTGGTTGGCTAGCGGGAGTTTCCCAACTTAGCCGGGAGACCCAGTACTTC
TRBV6-1	TRBJ1-6	few	NA	CASSETEGIGSPLHF	TGTGCCAGCAGTGAAACGGAAGGGATCGGTTCACCCCTCCACTTT
TRBV18	TRBJ2-2	NA	NA	CASSQNSSPGELFF	TGTGCCAGCTCACAAAACTCCAGCCCCGGGGAGCTGTTTTTT
TRBV7-9	TRBJ2-5	NA	NA	CASSLISGVAETQYF	TGTGCCAGCAGCTTAATCAGCGGAGTCGCAGAGACCCAGTACTTC
TRBV24-1	TRBJ2-5	once	NA	CATSDRDSRIEAQYF	TGTGCCACCAGTGACCGGGACTCCCGTATTGAGGCCCAGTACTTC
TRBV7-9	TRBJ1-1	few	NA	CASSEHGPQNTEAFF	TGTGCCAGCAGCGAACACGGGCCGCAGAACACTGAAGCTTTCTTT
TRBV23-1	TRBJ1-6	NA	NA	CASSGREGYNSPLHF	TGCGCCAGCAGTGGACGAGAGGGGTATAATTCACCCCTCCACTTT
TRBV28	TRBJ2-7	many	NA	CASSRTDLRYEQYF	TGTGCCAGCAGCCGGACAGATCTTCGTTACGAGCAGTACTTC
TRBV6-2/TRBV6-3	TRBJ2-3	few	NA	CASSYGGGATDTQYF	TGTGCCAGCAGTTACGGCGGAGGGGCCACAGATACGCAGTATTTT
TRBV6-1	TRBJ1-4	many	TRBD1	CASSRTGEEKLFF	TGTGCCAGCAGTCGGACAGGGGAAGAAAAACTGTTTTTT
TRBV28	TRBJ1-1	many	NA	CASRRGENTEAFF	TGTGCCAGCAGGAGGGGTGAGAACACTGAAGCTTTCTTT
TRBV25-1	TRBJ2-2	NA	NA	CASRETSIGELFF	TGTGCCAGCAGGGAAACTAGTATCGGGGAGCTGTTTTTT
TRBV5-6	TRBJ2-1	many	NA	CASSSWVAPSGEFF	TGTGCCAGCAGCTCTTGGGTGGCTCCGTCAGGGGAGTTCTTC
TRBV6-5	TRBJ2-1	NA	TRBD1	CASSPGGNEQFF	TGTGCCAGCAGCCCAGGGGGCAATGAGCAGTTCTTC
TRBV6-5	TRBJ1-5	many	TRBD1	CASRGDSLLQPQHF	TGTGCCAGCAGGGGGGACAGTCTTCTTCAGCCCCAGCATTTT
TRBV7-9	TRBJ2-7	many	NA	CASRVGEYSYEQYF	TGTGCCAGCAGGGTCGGGGAGTACTCCTACGAGCAGTACTTC
TRBV7-2	TRBJ2-2	few	TRBD1	CASSLQGGLGELFF	TGTGCCAGCAGCTTACAAGGGGGCCTCGGGGAGCTGTTTTTT
TRBV6-2/TRBV6-3	TRBJ2-3	NA	NA	CASSVGASADTQYF	TGTGCCAGCAGTGTGGGGGCGTCGGCAGATACGCAGTATTTT
TRBV3-1	TRBJ1-5	NA	NA	CASSVLPGASQPQHF	TGTGCCAGCAGCGTACTGCCGGGGGCAAGTCAGCCCCAGCATTTT
TRBV27	TRBJ2-1	NA	TRBD2	CASSLIWEGSYNEQFF	TGTGCCAGCAGTTTAATCTGGGAGGGGTCCTACAATGAGCAGTTCTTC
TRBV3-1	TRBJ2-7	few	TRBD2	CASSQDRGGAVWGEQYF	TGTGCCAGCAGCCAAGATCGGGGAGGGGCAGTATGGGGTGAGCAGTACTTC
TRBV5-1	TRBJ2-1	NA	TRBD1	CASSISVTGGRNEQFF	TGCGCCAGCAGCATATCCGTGACAGGGGGACGCAATGAGCAGTTCTTC
TRBV20-1	TRBJ1-5	many	TRBD1	CSARDTGQGYRPQHF	TGCAGTGCTAGAGATACGGGACAGGGTTATCGGCCCCAGCATTTT
TRBV28	TRBJ2-2	few	NA	CASSRGRGRGGELFF	TGTGCCAGCAGCCGGGGGCGGGGCCGGGGCGGGGAGCTGTTTTTT
TRBV28	TRBJ2-5	few	TRBD2	CASSPSGLAEGETQYF	TGTGCCAGCAGCCCTAGCGGACTAGCGGAGGGAGAGACCCAGTACTTC
TRBV7-9	TRBJ2-7	NA	TRBD2	CASSLTSGRVWEQYF	TGTGCCAGCAGCTTAACTAGCGGGAGGGTCTGGGAGCAGTACTTC
TRBV21-1	TRBJ2-1	NA	NA	CASSAEDPGTSGCDEQFF	TGTGCCAGCAGCGCCGAAGACCCCGGGACTAGCGGATGCGATGAGCAGTTCTTC
TRBV7-9	TRBJ1-1	few	NA	CASSLSANEAFF	TGTGCCAGCAGCTTAAGCGCTAATGAAGCTTTCTTT
TRBV6-1	TRBJ2-1	once	TRBD2	CASRPNSGIYNEQFF	TGTGCCAGCAGACCTAATAGCGGGATTTACAATGAGCAGTTCTTC
TRBV7-9	TRBJ1-2	few	NA	CASSPGDFGNYGYTF	TGTGCCAGCAGCCCCGGGGACTTCGGGAACTATGGCTACACCTTC
TRBV10-3	TRBJ1-1	NA	NA	CAISEYAGKDTEAFF	TGTGCCATCAGTGAGTACGCAGGGAAGGACACTGAAGCTTTCTTT
TRBV21-1	TRBJ2-6	NA	NA	CASVTHLFEASGANVLTF	TGTGCCAGCGTAACCCACCTGTTCGAGGCTTCCGGGGCCAACGTCCTGACTTTC
TRBV28	TRBJ2-3	few	TRBD2	CASSFPSGSLTDTQYF	TGTGCCAGCAGTTTTCCTAGCGGGAGTCTGACAGATACGCAGTATTTT
TRBV6-1	TRBJ2-3	NA	NA	CASSISGGKEDTQYF	TGTGCCAGCAGCATTAGCGGAGGGAAGGAAGATACGCAGTATTTT
TRBV20-1	TRBJ1-5	NA	TRBD1	CSAPNRDRYSNQPQHF	TGCAGTGCTCCGAATCGGGACAGATATAGCAATCAGCCCCAGCATTTT
TRBV12-3/TRBV12-4	TRBJ2-7	few	TRBD2	CASSPGLAGVYGEQYF	TGTGCCAGCAGCCCGGGACTAGCGGGAGTATATGGCGAGCAGTACTTC